These 11 T cell receptor beta chains originate from one sample sequenced in a study of beta chain features in type 1 diabetes (dated by TCRdb to the late 2010s). The receptor library was made with the immunoSEQ multiplex PCR assay. All of the isolated RNA was reverse transcribed with the High Capacity cDNA Reverse Transcription Kit, so expressed TCRB transcripts were sequenced. Drawn from immuneACCESS, this table holds only the in-frame rearrangements with V and J called that TCRdb kept. Clones are partly lost; checked studies trace under half to an unresolved V gene and leave the rest unexplained. Present in this sample are 300,000 to 450,000 clones, around a fifth of which were seen just once. The ten largest clonotypes hold approximately 0.043% of the sample. The sequenced sample was naive CD4+ T cells from blood. According to the study, the label for this sample's cell subset or site signals: true naive CD4+ T cells. The origin of the receptors is a young woman in good health.

The genes are TRBV7-3 and TRBJ1-1; a weak D match, TRBD1 (5 bases). The CDR3 spans 14 residues. Trimming took 5 bases from V and 6 from J, leaving 16 bases between them. Germline V gives CDR1 SGHTA, CDR2 FQGTGA. The CDR3 loop reads CASSPGRGGSEAFF. CDR3 in DNA: TGTGCCAGCAGCCCCGGTAGGGGAGGGTCTGAAGCTTTCTTT.

The chain carries TRBV18 and TRBJ1-1; perhaps TRBD1 as D (6 bases). Germline V gives CDR1 KGHSH, CDR2 LQKENI. V lost 0 bases, J lost 6 bases, and 14 bases lay in between. CDR3 length: 15 amino acids. CDR3 in DNA: TGTGCCAGCTCACCACCTCAGGGGTTTGCGGCTGAAGCTTTCTTT. Translation: CASSPPQGFAAEAFF.

The chain uses TRBV4-1 and TRBJ2-1; weak D call: TRBD2 (5 bases). V gave up 2 bases and J gave up 7 bases, with 9 bases separating them. The CDR3 is 13 amino acids. Per the germline V gene, CDR1 is MGHRA and CDR2 is YSYEKL. CDR3 sequence (DNA): TGCGCCAGCAGCCAAATAACTAGGAATGAGCAGTTCTTC. Translated: CASSQITRNEQFF.

This chain connects TRBV10-3 to TRBJ1-2; 7 bases align to TRBD1. Trimming took 3 bases from V and 4 from J; bases not matched to a gene: 5. There are 14 residues in the CDR3. The germline V gene encodes CDR1 ENHRY and CDR2 SYGVKD. CDR3 residues: CAISDPGQLYGYTF. The CDR3 DNA follows: TGTGCCATCAGTGACCCGGGACAGCTCTATGGCTACACCTTC.

The CDR3 sequence is CSAVGTGYNEQFF. CDR3 DNA: TGCAGCGCCGTCGGGACAGGTTACAATGAGCAGTTCTTC. The chain recombines TRBV29-1 with TRBJ2-1; 8 positions match TRBD1. The CDR3 is 13 amino acids. Germline V gives CDR1 SQVTM, CDR2 ANQGSEA. After removal of 7 bases from V and 4 bases from J, the junction contained 6 bases not matched to a gene.

The V and J genes are TRBV7-9 and TRBJ1-1; D is possibly TRBD1 (5 bases). CDR3 size: 13 residues. V dropped 1 base and J dropped 5 bases, with 8 bases sitting between them. In germline, CDR1 is SEHNR, CDR2 FQNEAQ (reference sequence). The DNA for the CDR3 is TGTGCCAGCAGCTTAGGGGGGGAGACTGAAGCTTTCTTT. Residues: CASSLGGETEAFF.

This clone has more than one count but fewer than ten. V and J are TRBV6-6 and TRBJ1-5, with a tentative D call TRBD1 (6 bases). The ends were cut back, 5 bases at V and 7 bases at J, with 12 bases in the middle. The CDR3 runs 13 residues. Germline V gene sequence: CDR1 MNHNY, CDR2 SVGAGI (reference sequence). CDR3 amino acids: CASSVQGSQPQHF. In DNA form, the CDR3 reads TGTGCCAGCAGTGTACAGGGTTCGCAGCCCCAGCATTTT.

This clone showed up just a few times. V is TRBV5-6 and J is TRBJ2-7; D is unclear. The CDR3 is 11 residues long. Germline CDR1 SGHDT, CDR2 YYEEEE. Trimming pared 2 bases from V and 6 bases from J, leaving 6 bases between. The CDR3 sequence is CASSLRAEQYF. The CDR3 DNA is TGTGCCAGCAGCTTAAGAGCCGAGCAGTACTTC.

Only a few counts were recorded for this clone. V is TRBV6-5 and J is TRBJ1-1; possibly TRBD1 for D (5 bases). V lost 4 bases to trimming and J lost 5 bases, with 17 bases between them. CDR3 length: 15 residues. The germline V gene has CDR1 MNHEY and CDR2 SVGAGI. For the CDR3, the DNA is TGTGCCAGCAGTTCCCAGACAGCCTTAGAGACTGAAGCTTTCTTT. It encodes CASSSQTALETEAFF.

The chain uses TRBV4-2 and TRBJ2-1, with D hard to call. V gave up 5 bases and J gave up 5 bases, with 10 bases separating them. Germline V gene sequence: CDR1 LGHNA, CDR2 YNFKEQ. The CDR3 loop spans 13 amino acids. The CDR3 region has the DNA TGTGCCAGCAGCGCCTCTAGAGACAATGAGCAGTTCTTC. This gives the protein CASSASRDNEQFF.

As DNA, the CDR3 is TGCGCCAGCAGCCATGGACAGGGGATTGGCTACACCTTC. This gives the protein CASSHGQGIGYTF. The chain recombines TRBV5-1 with TRBJ1-2; 9 bases align to TRBD1. V shed 4 bases, J shed 7 bases, and the junction held 5 bases outside the gene matches. Germline V gives CDR1 SGHRS, CDR2 YFSETQ. This CDR3 has 13 residues.